This paragraph reports one T cell receptor (beta chain). Here immunoSEQ multiplex PCR was the method, and the copy in TCRdb shows in-frame clones only, minus some. The sample shows about 50,000 clones, over 90% of them seen only once. This sample is drawn from a study of T cell changes during pregnancy in multiple sclerosis. The germline CDR1 and CDR2 sequences are KGHSH and LQKENI. This CDR3 is 14 amino acids long. Unmatched junction bases numbered 13, after V lost 3 bases and J lost 12 bases. The receptor comes from a female donor with multiple sclerosis, enrolled in a pregnancy study. This chain uses TRBV18 with TRBJ1-1, with 7 positions matching TRBD1. The source material was CD4+ T cells from peripheral blood mononuclear cells, sampled in the second trimester of pregnancy. CDR3 coding DNA: TGTGCCAGCTCACCCCTTACAGGGGCCGGGGGAACTTTCTTT. Translating gives CASSPLTGAGGTFF.